These 22 T cell receptor beta chains were all obtained from the same sample, sequenced in a study of siplizumab effects on memory and regulatory T cells. Sequencing used immunoSEQ multiplex PCR; TCRdb keeps in-frame clones, though not all of them. The data show about 110,000 clones, with roughly 92% seen just once and 1% to 1.5% held by the top ten. The sequenced material came from CD4+ T cells sorted from blood. The receptors stem from a human donor in good health.

This chain links TRBV11-2 with TRBJ2-7, with D perhaps TRBD1 (6 bases). Germline-derived CDR1 and CDR2 are SGHAT and FQNNGV. The CDR3 runs 14 residues. V lost 1 base, J lost 1 base, and 8 bases lay in between. The CDR3 is CASSLATGSYEQYF. Written as DNA, the CDR3 is TGTGCCAGCAGCTTAGCGACAGGATCCTACGAGCAGTACTTC.

V is TRBV4-1 and J is TRBJ1-1; 7 bases align to TRBD1. The CDR3 runs 19 residues. Trimming cost V 4 bases and J 3 bases; bases outside gene matches: 20. Germline V gene data show CDR1 as MGHRA and CDR2 as YSYEKL. The CDR3 sequence is CASSPGGSWEGFPDTEAFF. For the CDR3, the DNA is TGCGCCAGCAGCCCAGGGGGTAGCTGGGAGGGTTTTCCCGACACTGAAGCTTTCTTT.

The V call is TRBV18, the J call TRBJ1-3, with D possibly TRBD1 on 6 matching bases. V was shortened by 4 bases and J by 0 bases, with 13 bases between the two germline ends. The germline V gene has CDR1 KGHSH and CDR2 LQKENI. The CDR3 has 16 residues. The CDR3 DNA follows: TGTGCCAGCTCACTTCGGGACACTTTCTCTGGAAACACCATATATTTT. Translated, it gives CASSLRDTFSGNTIYF.

V is TRBV5-1 and J is TRBJ2-1; 8 positions agree with TRBD2. This CDR3 contains 14 residues. Looked up from germline, CDR1 is SGHRS and CDR2 is YFSETQ. V was pared by 6 bases and J by 3 bases, with 5 bases of the junction left unmatched. The CDR3 loop is CASMRLAGYNEQFF. In DNA form, the CDR3 reads TGCGCCAGCATGAGGCTAGCGGGCTACAATGAGCAGTTCTTC.

V usage is TRBV5-5 and J usage is TRBJ1-1; D remains ambiguous. Between the trimmed V and J ends, which lost 5 bases and 4 bases, there was a span of 12 bases. The germline CDR1 and CDR2 sequences are SGHKS and YYEKEE (reference sequence). The CDR3 is 13 residues long. The CDR3 nucleotides read TGTGCCAGCAGGTGGCGGGGAGGCACTGAAGCTTTCTTT. Its protein is CASRWRGGTEAFF.

The gene calls are TRBV5-8 and TRBJ2-7, with D maybe TRBD2 (5 bases). With 0 bases removed from V and 0 bases from J, the gap between germline ends came to 10 bases. CDR1 is SGHTS, CDR2 YDEGEE, per germline. The CDR3 loop spans 15 amino acids. DNA of the CDR3: TGTGCCAGCAGCTTGGGAATTGCGGGCTCCTACGAGCAGTACTTC. Encoded protein: CASSLGIAGSYEQYF.

J is TRBJ2-5 and V is TRBV7-9; D tentatively reads TRBD1 or TRBD2 (5 bases each). The CDR3 has 17 amino acids. CDR1 SEHNR and CDR2 FQNEAQ come from the germline V gene (reference sequence). Trimming took 5 bases from V and 4 from J, leaving 23 bases between them. CDR3 nucleotides: TGTGCCAGCAGCCCTACCGGGACCCCGAAAGGGCGAGAGACCCAGTACTTC. Its protein is CASSPTGTPKGRETQYF.

V and J are TRBV7-9 and TRBJ2-2, with 13 positions matching TRBD2. Germline CDR1 is SEHNR and CDR2 is FQNEAQ (reference sequence). J was trimmed by 6 bases and V by 4 bases; bases with no gene match: 5. CDR3 size: 16 residues. For the CDR3, the DNA is TGTGCCAGCAGCTCAACTAGCGGGAGGGCCCCCGGGGAGCTGTTTTTT. Residues: CASSSTSGRAPGELFF. Together with reference TRBV7-9 and TRBJ2-2, the CDR3 gives the full variable domain: DTGVSQNPRHKITKRGQNVTFRCDPISEHNRLYWYRQTLGQGPEFLTYFQNEAQLEKSRLLSDRFSAERPKGSFSTLEIQRTEQGDSAMYLCASSSTSGRAPGELFFGEGSRLTVL.

The chain carries TRBV2 and TRBJ2-5, with D perhaps being TRBD1 or TRBD2 (6 bases each). The CDR3 extends over 13 amino acids. Germline V gene sequence: CDR1 SNHLY, CDR2 FYNNEI. Trimming took 2 bases from V and 3 from J, leaving 7 bases between them. The CDR3 DNA sequence: TGTGCCAGCAGTGAAAGGGGGGAAGAGACCCAGTACTTC. Its translation: CASSERGEETQYF.

The chain carries TRBV5-4 and TRBJ2-3, with D possibly being TRBD2 (5 bases). Trimming took off 0 bases at V and 3 bases at J, with 11 bases between the two ends. The V gene's germline CDR1 is SGHNT and CDR2 YYREEE (reference sequence). The CDR3 totals 15 residues. Here the CDR3 reads CASSLVRGVTDTQYF. CDR3 DNA: TGTGCCAGCAGCTTGGTTCGGGGAGTGACAGATACGCAGTATTTT. Supplemented by reference TRBV5-4 and TRBJ2-3, the full variable domain reads ETGVTQSPTHLIKTRGQQVTLRCSSQSGHNTVSWYQQALGQGPQFIFQYYREEENGRGNFPPRFSGLQFPNYSSELNVNALELDDSALYLCASSLVRGVTDTQYFGPGTRLTVL.

The chain employs TRBV5-6 and TRBJ1-5; TRBD1 might be the D (5 bases). Germline V gene data show CDR1 as SGHDT and CDR2 as YYEEEE. The V and J ends lost 4 bases and 0 bases respectively, with 14 bases between them. The CDR3 runs to 16 residues. The CDR3 sequence: CASSPNTGGSNQPQHF. CDR3 sequence (DNA): TGTGCCAGCAGCCCAAATACAGGAGGTAGCAATCAGCCCCAGCATTTT.

The gene calls are TRBV6-1 and TRBJ2-4; possibly TRBD1 or TRBD2 for D (5 bases each). The V end was cut by 2 bases, the J end by 3 bases, with 14 bases between. The CDR3 is 16 amino acids. CDR1 and CDR2 (germline): MNHNS, SASEGT. The CDR3 reads CASSEWGRTNKNIQYF. The CDR3 nucleotides are TGTGCCAGCAGTGAATGGGGACGTACCAACAAAAACATTCAGTACTTC.

This chain uses TRBV10-3 with TRBJ1-2; D not certain. Germline assignment: CDR1 ENHRY and CDR2 SYGVKD. V gave up 4 bases and J gave up 0 bases, with 6 bases separating them. The CDR3 length is 13 residues. This CDR3 is CAISGRSNYGYTF. CDR3 DNA sequence: TGTGCCATCAGTGGCAGATCTAACTATGGCTACACCTTC.

The V gene is TRBV5-1, the J gene TRBJ2-5; tentatively, D is TRBD1 (5 bases). CDR1 is SGHRS, CDR2 YFSETQ, per germline. V lost 4 bases and J 5 bases, leaving 15 bases between the germline ends. CDR3 length equals 14 residues. CDR3 sequence: CASSGLLHRETQYF. CDR3 coding DNA: TGCGCCAGCAGCGGGCTCCTACACAGGGAGACCCAGTACTTC.

The chain joins TRBV7-3 to TRBJ2-3; D might be TRBD1 or TRBD2, each matching 5 bases. CDR3 length: 15 residues. CDR1 and CDR2 (germline): SGHTA, FQGTGA. The ends were cut back, 2 bases at V and 2 bases at J, with 11 bases in the middle. CDR3 in amino acids: CASSLSGQLTDTQYF. The CDR3 coding sequence is TGTGCCAGCAGCTTATCGGGGCAGCTCACAGATACGCAGTATTTT.

The rearrangement links TRBV29-1 to TRBJ2-5; perhaps TRBD1 as D (5 bases). The length of the CDR3 is 14 residues. The V and J ends lost 4 bases and 4 bases respectively, with 16 bases between them. Germline CDR1 reads SQVTM; CDR2 reads ANQGSEA. The CDR3 loop is CSVAQQGRTETQYF. CDR3 DNA sequence: TGCAGCGTTGCCCAGCAGGGAAGAACAGAGACCCAGTACTTC.

V gene TRBV7-9 combines with J gene TRBJ1-1, with a weak D call TRBD1 (6 bases). Deletions cut 5 bases from V and 1 base from J, with 11 bases between. The V gene's germline CDR1 is SEHNR and CDR2 FQNEAQ (reference sequence). There are 14 residues in the CDR3. The CDR3: CASSPMTGNTEAFF. CDR3 nucleotide sequence: TGTGCCAGCAGCCCCATGACAGGGAACACTGAAGCTTTCTTT.

This rearrangement joins TRBV10-3 to TRBJ2-1; 14 bases align to TRBD2. Germline loops: CDR1 ENHRY, CDR2 SYGVKD. V trimming: 6 bases; J trimming: 7 bases; junction bases outside the gene matches: 5. This CDR3 has 15 amino acids. The CDR3 sequence is CAIRETSGGANEQFF. CDR3 DNA: TGTGCCATCAGGGAGACTAGCGGGGGGGCAAATGAGCAGTTCTTC.

This clone was picked up one time. V usage is TRBV6-6 and J usage is TRBJ1-5; D uncertain. With 4 bases removed from V and 0 bases from J, the gap between germline ends came to 4 bases. The CDR3 runs 13 residues. Germline assignment: CDR1 MNHNY and CDR2 SVGAGI (reference sequence). The CDR3 DNA is TGTGCCAGCAGTTCCAGTAGCAATCAGCCCCAGCATTTT. This encodes CASSSSSNQPQHF.

The chain has TRBV4-1 and TRBJ2-1; weak D call: TRBD1 (5 bases). Germline V gene sequence: CDR1 MGHRA, CDR2 YSYEKL. The CDR3 runs to 18 residues. Trimming pared 2 bases from V and 6 bases from J, leaving 23 bases between. The chain's CDR3 is CASSQRARPGKIGNEQFF. The CDR3 DNA reads as TGCGCCAGCAGCCAAAGGGCGAGACCAGGGAAGATCGGCAATGAGCAGTTCTTC.

CDR3 sequence: CASSVGDSGSSYEQYF. In DNA form, the CDR3 reads TGTGCCAGCAGCGTAGGGGATAGCGGGAGCTCCTACGAGCAGTACTTC. This chain joins TRBV9 and TRBJ2-7; TRBD2 matches at 9 bases. Trimming removed 0 bases from V and 0 bases from J; junction bases left unmatched: 4. Germline loops: CDR1 SGDLS, CDR2 YYNGEE. The CDR3 is made up of 16 amino acids.

The chain recombines TRBV25-1 with TRBJ2-5; 7 nucleotides match TRBD1. Germline trimming cut 5 bases from V and 1 base from J; bases unmatched to any gene: 4. Germline V gives CDR1 MGHDK, CDR2 SYGVNS. This CDR3 has 14 residues. The CDR3 DNA reads as TGTGCCAGCAGTCCGCGACAGGGCCAAGAGACCCAGTACTTC. Its protein is CASSPRQGQETQYF. The full variable domain, its missing parts supplied by reference TRBV25-1 and TRBJ2-5, is EADIYQTPRYLVIGTGKKITLECSQTMGHDKMYWYQQDPGMELHLIHYSYGVNSTEKGDLSSESTVSRIRTEHFPLTLESARPSHTSQYLCASSPRQGQETQYFGPGTRLLVL.